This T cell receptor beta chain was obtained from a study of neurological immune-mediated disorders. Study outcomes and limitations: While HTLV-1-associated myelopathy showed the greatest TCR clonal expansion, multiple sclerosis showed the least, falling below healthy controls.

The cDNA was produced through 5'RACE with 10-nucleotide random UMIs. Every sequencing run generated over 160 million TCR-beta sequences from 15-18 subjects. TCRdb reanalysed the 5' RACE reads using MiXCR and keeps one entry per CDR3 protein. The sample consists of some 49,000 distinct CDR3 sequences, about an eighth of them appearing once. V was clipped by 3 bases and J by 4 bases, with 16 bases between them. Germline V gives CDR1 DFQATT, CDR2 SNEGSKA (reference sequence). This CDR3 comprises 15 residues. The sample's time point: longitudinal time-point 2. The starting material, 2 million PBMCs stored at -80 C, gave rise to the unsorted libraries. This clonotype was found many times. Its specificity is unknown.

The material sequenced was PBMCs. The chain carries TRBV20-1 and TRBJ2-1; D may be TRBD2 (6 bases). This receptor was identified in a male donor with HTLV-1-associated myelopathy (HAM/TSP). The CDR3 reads CSARGLRGSYNEQFF. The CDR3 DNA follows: TGCAGTGCTAGGGGGCTGCGGGGCTCTTACAATGAGCAGTTCTTC.